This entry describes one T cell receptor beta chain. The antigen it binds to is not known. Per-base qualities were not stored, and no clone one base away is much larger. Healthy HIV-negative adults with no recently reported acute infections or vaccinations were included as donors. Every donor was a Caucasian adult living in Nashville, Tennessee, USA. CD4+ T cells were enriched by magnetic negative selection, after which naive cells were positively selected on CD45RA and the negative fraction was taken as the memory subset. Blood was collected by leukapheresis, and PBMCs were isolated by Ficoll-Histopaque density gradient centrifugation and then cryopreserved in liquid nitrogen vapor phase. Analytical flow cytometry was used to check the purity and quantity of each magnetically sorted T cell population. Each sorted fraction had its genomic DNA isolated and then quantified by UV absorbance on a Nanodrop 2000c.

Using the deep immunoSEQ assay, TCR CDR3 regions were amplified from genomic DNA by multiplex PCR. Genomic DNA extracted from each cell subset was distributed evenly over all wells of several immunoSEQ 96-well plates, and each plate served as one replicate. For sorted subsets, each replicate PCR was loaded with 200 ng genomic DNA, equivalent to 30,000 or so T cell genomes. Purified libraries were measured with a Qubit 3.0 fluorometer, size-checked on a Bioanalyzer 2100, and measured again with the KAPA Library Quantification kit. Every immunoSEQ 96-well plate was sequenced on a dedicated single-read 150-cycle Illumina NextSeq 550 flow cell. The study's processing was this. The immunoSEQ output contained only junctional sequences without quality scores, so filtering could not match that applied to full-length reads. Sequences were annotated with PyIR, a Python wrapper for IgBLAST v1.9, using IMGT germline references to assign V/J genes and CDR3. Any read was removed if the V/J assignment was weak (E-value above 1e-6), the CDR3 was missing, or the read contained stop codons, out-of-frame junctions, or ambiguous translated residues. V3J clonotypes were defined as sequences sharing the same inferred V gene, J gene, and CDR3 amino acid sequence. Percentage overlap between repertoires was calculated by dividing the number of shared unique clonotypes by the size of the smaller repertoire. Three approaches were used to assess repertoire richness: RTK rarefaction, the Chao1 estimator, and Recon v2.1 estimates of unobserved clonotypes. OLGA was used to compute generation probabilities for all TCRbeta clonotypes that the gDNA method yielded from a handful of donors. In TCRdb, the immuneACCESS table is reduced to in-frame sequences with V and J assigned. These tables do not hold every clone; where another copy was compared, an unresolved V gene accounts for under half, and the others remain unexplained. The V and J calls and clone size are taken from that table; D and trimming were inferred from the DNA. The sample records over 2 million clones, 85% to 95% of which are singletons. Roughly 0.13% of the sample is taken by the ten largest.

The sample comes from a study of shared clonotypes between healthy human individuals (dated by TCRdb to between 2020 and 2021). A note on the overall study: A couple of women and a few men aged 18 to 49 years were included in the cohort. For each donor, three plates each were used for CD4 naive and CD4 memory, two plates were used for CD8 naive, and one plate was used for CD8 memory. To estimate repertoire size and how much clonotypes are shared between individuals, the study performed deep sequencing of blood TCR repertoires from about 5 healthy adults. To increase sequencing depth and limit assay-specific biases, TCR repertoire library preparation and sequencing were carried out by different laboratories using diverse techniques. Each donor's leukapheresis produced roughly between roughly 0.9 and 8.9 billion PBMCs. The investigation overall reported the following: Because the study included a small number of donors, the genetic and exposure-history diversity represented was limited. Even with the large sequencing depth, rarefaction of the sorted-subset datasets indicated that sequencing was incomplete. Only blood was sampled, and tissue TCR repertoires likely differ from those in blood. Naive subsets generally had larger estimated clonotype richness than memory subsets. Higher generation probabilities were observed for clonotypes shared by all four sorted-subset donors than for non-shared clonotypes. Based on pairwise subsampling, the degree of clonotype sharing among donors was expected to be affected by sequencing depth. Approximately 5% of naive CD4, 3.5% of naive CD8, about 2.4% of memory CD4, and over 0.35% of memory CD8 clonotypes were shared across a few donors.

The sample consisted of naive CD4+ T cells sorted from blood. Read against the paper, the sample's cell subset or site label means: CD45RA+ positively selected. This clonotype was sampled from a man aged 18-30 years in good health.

Read as DNA, the sequence is TGTGCCAGCAGCCGCCTAATCGCAAGTGACAATCAGCCCCAGCATTTT. This codes for CASSRLIASDNQPQHF. Recombination joined TRBV7-2 with TRBJ1-5, with no confident D gene call. Per the germline V gene, SGHTA is the CDR1 and FQGNSA is the CDR2. The CDR3 starts with the cysteine, ends with the phenylalanine, and has 16 residues. The CDR3 DNA has 48 bases and is translated from base 1. Trimming costs V 5 bases and J 3 bases, and their ends lie 17 bases apart.